This TCR beta chain stems from a study of blood T cell repertoires in COVID-19. The overall study: The United States, Italy and Spain were the sources of the acute and convalescent COVID-19 samples. The cDNA or gDNA used as material had been derived from T cells, B-cell-depleted T cells, or PBMCs.

As handled by the study authors: Quantification of nucleated cells was approximated via reference gene primer amplification. Sequenced by immunoSEQ multiplex PCR; TCRdb stores in-frame clones only, minus some. D and trimming come from the DNA, and the V and J calls and clone size come from that table. The sample has some 150,000 clones, more than 80% seen once; the top ten hold about 15%. This clone was detected only once. V trimming: 7 bases; J trimming: 0 bases; junction bases outside the gene matches: 5. This CDR3 is 15 amino acids long. In germline, CDR1 is MDHEN, CDR2 SYDVKM. The TCR was taken from a woman between 40 and 55 years old with acute or convalescent COVID-19. What was sequenced was peripheral blood. V and J are TRBV28 and TRBJ1-1; the match to TRBD1 covers 10 bases. CDR3: CASNLGQGLNTEAFF. CDR3 DNA sequence: TGTGCCAGCAATTTGGGACAGGGGCTGAACACTGAAGCTTTCTTT.